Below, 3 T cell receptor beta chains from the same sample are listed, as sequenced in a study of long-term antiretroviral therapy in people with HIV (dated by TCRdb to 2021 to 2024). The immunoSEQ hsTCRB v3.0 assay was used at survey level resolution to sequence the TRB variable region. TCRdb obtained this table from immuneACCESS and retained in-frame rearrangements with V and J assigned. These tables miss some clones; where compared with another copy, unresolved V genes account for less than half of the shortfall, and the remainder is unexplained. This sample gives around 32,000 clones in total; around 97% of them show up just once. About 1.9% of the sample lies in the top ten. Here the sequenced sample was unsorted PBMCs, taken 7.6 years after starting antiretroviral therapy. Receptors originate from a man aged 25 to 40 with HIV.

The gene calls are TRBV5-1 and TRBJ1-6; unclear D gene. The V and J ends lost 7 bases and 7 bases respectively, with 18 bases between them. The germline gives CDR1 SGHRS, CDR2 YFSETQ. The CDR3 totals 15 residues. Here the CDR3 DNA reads TGCGCCAGCGCTACCTCGGACGGACGAAATTCACCCCTCCACTTT. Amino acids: CASATSDGRNSPLHF.

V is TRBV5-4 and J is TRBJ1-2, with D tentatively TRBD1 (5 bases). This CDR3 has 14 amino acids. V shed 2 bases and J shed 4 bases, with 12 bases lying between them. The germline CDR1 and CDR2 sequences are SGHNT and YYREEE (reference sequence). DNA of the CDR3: TGTGCCAGCAGCTTAGGAGGGGACGGCTATGGCTACACCTTC. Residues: CASSLGGDGYGYTF.

The CDR3 protein is CASSIDGTGDYGYTF. The CDR3 DNA follows: TGTGCCAGTAGTATAGATGGAACAGGGGACTATGGCTACACCTTC. The chain links TRBV19 to TRBJ1-2, with TRBD1 identical over 7 bases. The CDR3 is 15 amino acids. Germline values: CDR1 LNHDA, CDR2 SQIVND (reference sequence). Trimming removed 0 bases from V and 3 bases from J; junction bases left unmatched: 4.